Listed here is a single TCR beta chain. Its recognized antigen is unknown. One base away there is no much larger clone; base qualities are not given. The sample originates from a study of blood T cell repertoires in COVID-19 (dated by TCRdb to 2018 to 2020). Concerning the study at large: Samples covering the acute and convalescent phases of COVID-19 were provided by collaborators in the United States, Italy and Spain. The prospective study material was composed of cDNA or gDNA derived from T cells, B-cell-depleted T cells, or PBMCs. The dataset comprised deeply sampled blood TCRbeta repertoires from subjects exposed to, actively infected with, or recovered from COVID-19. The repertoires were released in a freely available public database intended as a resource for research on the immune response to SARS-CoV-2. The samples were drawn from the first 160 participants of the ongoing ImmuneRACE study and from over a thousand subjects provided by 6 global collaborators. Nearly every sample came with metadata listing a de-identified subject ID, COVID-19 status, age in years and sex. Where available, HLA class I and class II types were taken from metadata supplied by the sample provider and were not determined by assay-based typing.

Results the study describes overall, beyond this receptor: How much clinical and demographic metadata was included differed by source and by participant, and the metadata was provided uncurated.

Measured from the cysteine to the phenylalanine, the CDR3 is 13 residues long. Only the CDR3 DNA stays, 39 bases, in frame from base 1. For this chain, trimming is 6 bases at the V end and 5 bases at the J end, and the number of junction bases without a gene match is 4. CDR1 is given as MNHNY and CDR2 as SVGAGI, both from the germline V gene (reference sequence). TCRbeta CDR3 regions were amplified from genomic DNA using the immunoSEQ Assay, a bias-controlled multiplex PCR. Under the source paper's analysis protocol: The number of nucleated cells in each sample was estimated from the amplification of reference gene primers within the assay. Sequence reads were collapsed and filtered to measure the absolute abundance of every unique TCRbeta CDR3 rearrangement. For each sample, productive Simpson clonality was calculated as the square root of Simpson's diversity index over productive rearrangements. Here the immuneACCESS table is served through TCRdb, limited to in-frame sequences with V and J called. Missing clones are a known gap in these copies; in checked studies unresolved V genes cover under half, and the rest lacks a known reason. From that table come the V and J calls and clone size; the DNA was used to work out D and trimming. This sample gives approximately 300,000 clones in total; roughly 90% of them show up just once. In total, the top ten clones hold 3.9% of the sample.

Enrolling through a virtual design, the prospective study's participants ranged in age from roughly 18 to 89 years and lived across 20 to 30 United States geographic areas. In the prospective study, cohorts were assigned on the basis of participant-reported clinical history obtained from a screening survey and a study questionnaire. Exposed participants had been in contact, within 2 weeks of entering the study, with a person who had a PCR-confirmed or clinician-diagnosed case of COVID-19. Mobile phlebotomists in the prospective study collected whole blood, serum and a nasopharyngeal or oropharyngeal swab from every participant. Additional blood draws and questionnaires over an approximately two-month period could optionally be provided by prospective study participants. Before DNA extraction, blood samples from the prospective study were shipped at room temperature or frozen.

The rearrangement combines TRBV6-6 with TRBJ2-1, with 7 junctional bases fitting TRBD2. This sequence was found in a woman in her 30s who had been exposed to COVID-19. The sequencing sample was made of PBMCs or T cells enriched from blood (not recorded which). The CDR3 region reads CASSGTIHNEQFF. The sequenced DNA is TGTGCCAGCAGCGGGACTATACACAATGAGCAGTTCTTC.